The 6 T cell receptor beta chains presented below share a single source sample, sequenced in a study of cytomegalovirus exposure and HLA in healthy donors. Primers: 60 Vbeta forward and 13 Jbeta reverse. Sequencing was performed with immunoSEQ multiplex PCR; in TCRdb, only in-frame clones are kept and a portion is missing. The repertoire holds 150,000 to 200,000 clones, with around three quarters as singletons. Material for sequencing was PBMCs. The receptors stem from a woman aged 40-49 years in good health and CMV-seronegative.

The chain links TRBV12-5 to TRBJ1-1; TRBD1 agrees at 7 bases. This CDR3 comprises 15 residues. Germline V CDR1 and CDR2: LGHNT, FRNRAP. The J segment lost 2 bases and the V segment lost 6 bases, leaving 9 bases of the junction unmatched. The CDR3 DNA reads TGTGCTAGTGGACCTCAACAGGGGCCCAACACTGAAGCTTTCTTT. It translates to CASGPQQGPNTEAFF.

This chain joins TRBV28 and TRBJ2-7; 9 positions agree with TRBD1. Trimming removed 6 bases from V and 6 bases from J; junction bases left unmatched: 21. Germline loops: CDR1 MDHEN, CDR2 SYDVKM. CDR3 size: 18 residues. The CDR3, as DNA: TGTGCCAGCAGGCGCGACAGGGGGAAAGGATCCTCTTTAGGCGAGCAGTACTTC. It is translated as CASRRDRGKGSSLGEQYF.

V is TRBV7-9 and J is TRBJ2-5, with a weak D call TRBD1 (8 bases). The CDR3 consists of 15 residues. Trimming took off 3 bases at V and 5 bases at J, with 16 bases between the two ends. Germline V gene data show CDR1 as SEHNR and CDR2 as FQNEAQ (reference sequence). The CDR3 sequence is CASSLTGEGMETQYF. The CDR3 region has the DNA TGTGCCAGCAGCTTGACAGGGGAGGGGATGGAGACCCAGTACTTC.

The chain has TRBV28 and TRBJ1-2; no reliable D call. The germline V and J ends were trimmed by 2 bases and 4 bases, with 5 bases remaining between them. CDR1 MDHEN and CDR2 SYDVKM come from the germline V gene. The CDR3 contains 12 residues. The CDR3 coding sequence is TGTGCCAGCAGTTTACCAGGCTATGGCTACACCTTC. This codes for CASSLPGYGYTF.

The CDR3 sequence: CASSADSTDTQYF. The CDR3 DNA sequence: TGTGCCAGCAGCGCGGATAGCACAGATACGCAGTATTTT. V and J are TRBV5-4 and TRBJ2-3; D unresolved. V lost 4 bases to trimming and J lost 0 bases, with 6 bases between them. This CDR3 has 13 residues. Germline lookup yields CDR1 SGHNT and CDR2 YYREEE (reference sequence).

V gene TRBV30 combines with J gene TRBJ1-3, with D perhaps matching TRBD1 (6 bases). This CDR3 is built from 16 residues. V was cut by 0 bases and J by 0 bases, with 12 bases left in between. CDR1 is GTSNPN and CDR2 is SVGIG in the germline V gene (reference sequence). CDR3 region: CAWSVPGGASGNTIYF. CDR3 DNA sequence: TGTGCCTGGAGTGTACCTGGGGGGGCCTCTGGAAACACCATATATTTT.